A selection of T cell receptor beta chains follows, all from one sample in a study of TIL therapy for anti-PD-1-resistant metastatic lung cancer. The table came from immunoSEQ multiplex PCR; TCRdb's copy has only in-frame clones and leaves some out. The repertoire has 20,000 or so clones, under 90% of them found once; the top ten carry around 2.4%. The sample in question was blood, obtained at baseline. All receptors derive from a person aged 30 to 80 with non-small cell lung cancer. CDR3s include the opening cysteine and the closing phenylalanine or tryptophan. D genes are given only for firm matches. For some rows the clone size is stated as once, few or many, or as a class when expanded; others skip it.

v_gene	d_gene	abundance	j_gene	CDR3nt	CDR3aa
TRBV18	.	.	TRBJ1-1	TGTGCCAGCTCAGCCTTGGACAGTTCAACTGAAGCTTTCTTT	CASSALDSSTEAFF
TRBV4-2	.	.	TRBJ2-1	TGTGCCAGCAGCCAAGATTCCTCCCCCGTGGATGAGCAGTTCTTC	CASSQDSSPVDEQFF
TRBV5-6	.	.	TRBJ1-1	TGTGCCAGCAGCTGGAGGGGGGCGCGTTTTACTGAAGCTTTCTTT	CASSWRGARFTEAFF
TRBV9	TRBD2	once	TRBJ2-2	TGTGCCAGCAGCCCTAGGACTAGCGGGGGGGTTTACACCGGGGAGCTGTTTTTT	CASSPRTSGGVYTGELFF
TRBV10-3	TRBD1	once	TRBJ2-1	TGTGCCATCAGTGACCCGGGACAGGGCCAATACAATGAGCAGTTCTTC	CAISDPGQGQYNEQFF
TRBV7-9	.	.	TRBJ1-4	TGTGCCAGCAGCTTAGGGGGAGGTAATGAAAAACTGTTTTTT	CASSLGGGNEKLFF
TRBV7-6	.	.	TRBJ1-5	TGTGCCAGCAGCCGGGACCCCGGACAGCCCCAGCATTTT	CASSRDPGQPQHF
TRBV19	.	once	TRBJ1-3	TGTGCCAGTAGTATAGAAGGGGGAAGCTCTGGAAACACCATATATTTT	CASSIEGGSSGNTIYF
TRBV4-1	.	.	TRBJ2-2	TGCGCCAGCAGCCAAGATGTGGGGGGTAACACCGGGGAGCTGTTTTTT	CASSQDVGGNTGELFF
TRBV14	TRBD1	few	TRBJ2-7	TGTGCCAGCAGCTTTACGACAGGGTTCTCCTACGAGCAGTACTTC	CASSFTTGFSYEQYF
TRBV5-1	TRBD2	.	TRBJ2-1	TGCGCCAGCAGCTTAGGAGTCGAGCTAGCGGGAAACAATGAGCAGTTCTTC	CASSLGVELAGNNEQFF
TRBV11-1	.	.	TRBJ1-1	TGTGCCAGCAGCCCCCGCCCGGGCGGGGCCAGGGAGGGTGAAGCTTTCTTT	CASSPRPGGAREGEAFF
TRBV28	.	.	TRBJ1-5	TGTGCCAGCAGCCTGGGGTGGAAAGGAGACACTAGAAGAAATCAGCCCCAGCATTTT	CASSLGWKGDTRRNQPQHF
TRBV5-1	TRBD1	.	TRBJ2-3	TGCGCCAGCAGCTTGGAGAACAGGGGGCTAGATACGCAGTATTTT	CASSLENRGLDTQYF
TRBV11-2	.	few	TRBJ2-1	TGTGCCAGCAGCTCAATAGAGGAGCAGTTCTTC	CASSSIEEQFF
TRBV2	.	few	TRBJ1-2	TGTGCCAGCAGTCGGCAGGGCAACTATGGCTACACCTTC	CASSRQGNYGYTF
TRBV7-9	.	.	TRBJ2-5	TGTGCCAGCAGCTTTCAGGGGGGACGGCTCCTGAAAGAGACCCAGTACTTC	CASSFQGGRLLKETQYF
TRBV19	.	.	TRBJ2-7	TGTGCCACCTCTGCCCAGCGGGCCCCCTCCTACGAGCAGTACTTC	CATSAQRAPSYEQYF
TRBV29-1	TRBD2	once	TRBJ2-1	TGCAGCGTGAAGCGGGAGTCGGATGAGCAGTTCTTC	CSVKRESDEQFF
TRBV4-3	.	.	TRBJ2-6	TGCGCCAGCAGCCAAGATACGAGCTCTGGGGCCAACGTCCTGACTTTC	CASSQDTSSGANVLTF
TRBV19	TRBD1	.	TRBJ1-2	TGTGCCAGTAGTGGGACAGGGTATGGCTACACCTTC	CASSGTGYGYTF
TRBV5-5	.	.	TRBJ1-5	TGTGCCAGCAGCCCGAGTATAGGGCACCCTAGCAATCAGCCCCAGCATTTT	CASSPSIGHPSNQPQHF
TRBV4-3	.	.	TRBJ2-5	TGCGCCAGCAGCCATGGTCAGGGTTTGGAGACCCAGTACTTC	CASSHGQGLETQYF
TRBV7-2	.	once	TRBJ1-6	TGTGCCAGCAGCGTTTATCAGGGGAGCAATTCACCCCTCCACTTT	CASSVYQGSNSPLHF
TRBV29-1	.	.	TRBJ1-5	TGCAGCTCGGGAGGCCGTCAGCCCCAGCATTTT	CSSGGRQPQHF
TRBV14	.	.	TRBJ1-5	TGTGCCAGCAGCCCACATGGTAATAGCAATCAGCCCCAGCATTTT	CASSPHGNSNQPQHF
TRBV2	.	.	TRBJ1-6	TGTGCCAGCAGTGAGCTCAGGTGGGGGAATTCACCCCTCCACTTT	CASSELRWGNSPLHF
TRBV27	TRBD2	.	TRBJ2-5	TGTGCCAGCAGTCGCCCGGGACTAGCGGAGACCCAGTACTTC	CASSRPGLAETQYF
TRBV2	.	.	TRBJ1-3	TGTGCCAGCAGTGAAATCGGTTTCGCTGGAAACACCATATATTTT	CASSEIGFAGNTIYF
TRBV27	.	.	TRBJ1-4	TGTGCCGTACGTTCGACAGGAGATAATGAAAAACTGTTTTTT	CAVRSTGDNEKLFF
TRBV9	.	.	TRBJ2-2	TGTGCCAGCAGCGAGGACTCGAACACCGGGGAGCTGTTTTTT	CASSEDSNTGELFF
TRBV6-5	TRBD1	.	TRBJ2-7	TGTGCCAGCAGCGCAGGGGACAGGGCAAACGAGCAGTACTTC	CASSAGDRANEQYF
TRBV2	.	.	TRBJ2-1	TGTGCCAGCAGTGAAAAGGGGGATGAGCAGTTCTTC	CASSEKGDEQFF
TRBV4-3	.	.	TRBJ1-3	TGCGCCAGCAGCCAAGATATGGTATACAGGAGCTCTGGAAACACCATATATTTT	CASSQDMVYRSSGNTIYF
TRBV5-5	TRBD1	.	TRBJ1-6	TGTGCCAGCAAGACAGGGTTCAATTCACCCCTCCACTTT	CASKTGFNSPLHF
TRBV28	.	.	TRBJ2-7	TGTGCCAGCAGACACTTCTACGAGCAGTACTTC	CASRHFYEQYF
TRBV29-1	TRBD2	.	TRBJ2-1	TGCAGCGTTGAGGTCGGACTAGCGGACCCCTCCTACAATGAGCAGTTCTTC	CSVEVGLADPSYNEQFF
TRBV19	.	.	TRBJ2-3	TGTGCCAGTAGTGTCACAGGGAAATGGGGCACAGATACGCAGTATTTT	CASSVTGKWGTDTQYF
TRBV10-3	TRBD2	.	TRBJ2-2	TGTGCCATCAGAGGACTAGCGGGGGGGCTTGGCACCGGGGAGCTGTTTTTT	CAIRGLAGGLGTGELFF
TRBV4-3	TRBD2	few	TRBJ2-2	TGCGCCAGCAGCCAAGAGTCCAGCGGGGGGGCGAACACCGGGGAGCTGTTTTTT	CASSQESSGGANTGELFF
TRBV4-2	.	.	TRBJ1-6	TGTGCCAGCAGCCAAGAACCCGGGAATTCACCCCTCCACTTT	CASSQEPGNSPLHF
TRBV4-2	TRBD1	.	TRBJ1-6	TGTGCCAGCAGCCCCCGGACAGGGGGAGGCTATAATTCACCCCTCCACTTT	CASSPRTGGGYNSPLHF
TRBV2	.	.	TRBJ2-5	TGTGCCAGCGGGGGGGCTAGCGGTTTACAAGAGACCCAGTACTTC	CASGGASGLQETQYF
TRBV28	TRBD2	.	TRBJ2-1	TGTGCCAGCAGTGCGGGACTAGCGGGACTAACGTACTCCTACAATGAGCAGTTCTTC	CASSAGLAGLTYSYNEQFF
TRBV27	.	.	TRBJ1-2	TGTGCCAGCAGTTTATCGAGATCAGTCTATGGCTACACCTTC	CASSLSRSVYGYTF
TRBV5-1	.	.	TRBJ2-3	TGCGCCAGCAGACTCGGGACGGATAGCACAGATACGCAGTATTTT	CASRLGTDSTDTQYF
TRBV6-1	.	.	TRBJ2-7	TGTGCCAGCAGTGGGCCGGGCGAGCAGTACTTC	CASSGPGEQYF
TRBV6-1	.	.	TRBJ2-5	TGTGCCAGCAGTGTCCAAGAGACCCAGTACTTC	CASSVQETQYF
TRBV7-2	TRBD2	.	TRBJ2-7	TGTGCCAGCAGCGCCGTAGCGGGGTTTGGGTACGAGCAGTACTTC	CASSAVAGFGYEQYF
TRBV28	.	.	TRBJ2-5	TGTGCCAGCAGTTTAATTGGACGGGAGACCCAGTACTTC	CASSLIGRETQYF
TRBV5-6	TRBD2	.	TRBJ2-1	TGTGCCAGCAGCTTGGGGGCCGGGACTAGCGGACATTACAATGAGCAGTTCTTC	CASSLGAGTSGHYNEQFF
TRBV28	.	.	TRBJ1-1	TGTGCCAGCACTTTAGGATGGACTGAAGCTTTCTTT	CASTLGWTEAFF